The present T cell receptor beta chain was sequenced within a study of CD8+ T cells in alopecia areata. This CDR3 has 15 residues. Germline loops: CDR1 LNHDA, CDR2 SQIVND (reference sequence). V dropped 7 bases and J dropped 1; count of bases not matched to a gene: 7. Extracted RNA was reverse transcribed into cDNA, the sequencing template. Produced via immunoSEQ multiplex PCR; TCRdb's table is partial and in-frame only. The repertoire holds 4,300 or so clones, approximately 71% seen once, with roughly a fifth in the top ten. The sequencing sample was made of skin. V usage is TRBV19 and J usage is TRBJ2-3; TRBD2 aligns across 8 bases. The sequence was obtained from a human donor in good health. The CDR3 here is CASTTFSGGTDTQYF. CDR3 coding DNA: TGTGCCAGTACCACTTTTAGCGGGGGCACAGATACGCAGTATTTT.